This is a list of T cell receptor beta chains from one sample in a study of blood T cell repertoires in COVID-19. Clones were read by immunoSEQ multiplex PCR, and TCRdb kept only the in-frame ones, dropping some. Here the sample spans more than 85,000 clones, roughly 75% being singletons. The sample was peripheral blood. All receptors derive from a human donor in a cohort sampled during active or convalescent COVID-19. CDR3s include the opening cysteine and the closing phenylalanine or tryptophan. D genes are given only for firm matches. A clone size is listed for some rows: how often the clone was seen (once, few, many), or a class if it is expanded.

D	V	size	J	CDR3	DNA
-	TRBV9	-	TRBJ1-6	CASSSHDSPLHF	TGTGCCAGCAGCTCCCATGATTCACCCCTCCACTTT
TRBD2	TRBV6-6	-	TRBJ2-3	CASSYLAGALEF	TGTGCCAGCAGTTACTTAGCGGGAGCGCTCGAATTT
-	TRBV12-3/TRBV12-4	once	TRBJ1-4	CASGGNEKLFF	TGTGCCAGCGGCGGGAATGAAAAACTGTTTTTT
-	TRBV7-2	-	TRBJ2-1	CASRSPQGLPPYEQFF	TGTGCCAGCAGGTCGCCCCAGGGGCTGCCCCCTTATGAGCAGTTCTTC
-	TRBV11-2	few	TRBJ2-7	CASSQDSYEQYF	TGTGCCAGCAGCCAGGACTCTTACGAGCAGTACTTC
-	TRBV20-1	once	TRBJ2-5	CSPVEEETQYF	TGCAGCCCGGTGGAGGAAGAGACCCAGTACTTC
TRBD1	TRBV15	-	TRBJ2-7	CATSQTGFRGYEQYF	TGTGCCACCAGCCAGACAGGGTTTCGTGGCTACGAGCAGTACTTC
TRBD1	TRBV19	-	TRBJ2-2	CASSPTGVTGELFF	TGTGCCAGTAGTCCGACAGGGGTGACCGGGGAGCTGTTTTTT
-	TRBV4-2	-	TRBJ2-5	CASSQDPRGETQYF	TGTGCCAGCAGCCAAGATCCCCGGGGGGAGACCCAGTACTTC
TRBD2	TRBV29-1	-	TRBJ2-3	CSVETSGWATDTQYF	TGCAGCGTTGAGACTAGCGGGTGGGCAACAGATACGCAGTATTTT
-	TRBV5-1	few	TRBJ1-4	CASSLAGGRQANEKLFF	TGCGCCAGCAGCTTGGCCGGGGGGAGGCAAGCTAATGAAAAACTGTTTTTT
-	TRBV5-4	-	TRBJ1-6	CASSLSPRVANSPLHF	TGTGCCAGCAGCTTGTCCCCGAGGGTGGCTAATTCACCCCTCCACTTT
-	TRBV30	-	TRBJ2-3	CAWSVRGSDTQYF	TGTGCCTGGAGTGTACGGGGTTCAGATACGCAGTATTTT
-	TRBV28	-	TRBJ2-2	CASSLSLHRDLNTGELFF	TGTGCCAGCAGTTTATCCCTTCACAGGGACCTAAACACCGGGGAGCTGTTTTTT
-	TRBV7-2	-	TRBJ2-5	CASSSRGAGETQYF	TGTGCCAGCAGCTCCCGCGGGGCGGGTGAGACCCAGTACTTC
TRBD1	TRBV2	-	TRBJ2-1	CASRPGTGNIEQFF	TGTGCCAGCCGCCCCGGGACAGGCAATATTGAGCAGTTCTTC
-	TRBV6-1	-	TRBJ1-1	CASSEESEAFF	TGTGCCAGCAGTGAGGAGTCTGAAGCTTTCTTT
TRBD1	TRBV9	-	TRBJ2-7	CASSVGTGSPYEQYF	TGTGCCAGCAGCGTAGGGACAGGCTCTCCCTACGAGCAGTACTTC
TRBD1	TRBV7-8	-	TRBJ2-3	CASSIGQGTDTQYF	TGTGCCAGCAGCATAGGACAGGGCACAGATACGCAGTATTTT
TRBD2	TRBV28	-	TRBJ2-2	CASSPTGGTGELFF	TGTGCCAGCAGTCCGACGGGAGGCACCGGGGAGCTGTTTTTT
TRBD1	TRBV13	once	TRBJ2-7	CASSQRTGSHEQYF	TGTGCCAGCAGCCAAAGGACAGGATCCCACGAGCAGTACTTC
-	TRBV11-2	-	TRBJ2-7	CASSLIVASDTTYEQYF	TGTGCCAGCAGCTTAATAGTCGCGTCGGACACAACCTACGAGCAGTACTTC
-	TRBV2	-	TRBJ1-4	CASRPDMAQLFF	TGTGCCAGCAGGCCCGACATGGCACAACTGTTTTTT
-	TRBV24-1	-	TRBJ2-1	CATRGVDNEQFF	TGTGCCACGCGGGGCGTCGACAATGAGCAGTTCTTC
TRBD1	TRBV15	-	TRBJ1-1	CATIRDRGLRNTEAFF	TGTGCCACAATCCGGGACAGGGGGCTTCGAAACACTGAAGCTTTCTTT
-	TRBV19	-	TRBJ2-7	CASSTVLGAPVGCEQYF	TGTGCCAGTAGTACCGTTTTGGGGGCTCCGGTGGGTTGCGAGCAGTACTTC
-	TRBV7-2	once	TRBJ1-1	CASSLEGSRRNTEAFF	TGTGCCAGCAGCCTAGAGGGGTCTCGGAGAAACACTGAAGCTTTCTTT
-	TRBV6-2/TRBV6-3	-	TRBJ2-7	CASSFGQTRIRANEQYF	TGTGCCAGCAGTTTCGGACAGACCCGCATTCGAGCGAACGAGCAGTACTTC
-	TRBV9	-	TRBJ1-1	CASSVGRGGGLGNTEAFF	TGTGCCAGCAGCGTAGGCAGGGGTGGTGGTTTGGGCAACACTGAAGCTTTCTTT
-	TRBV27	-	TRBJ2-5	CASSLFQGETQYF	TGTGCCAGCAGTTTATTTCAGGGAGAGACCCAGTACTTC
-	TRBV24-1	-	TRBJ2-2	CATRRDSPTGELFF	TGTGCCACCAGACGGGACTCGCCAACCGGGGAGCTGTTTTTT
TRBD1	TRBV6-1	-	TRBJ2-5	CASSEGGQGAYPPYF	TGTGCCAGCAGTGAAGGGGGACAGGGGGCATACCCCCCGTACTTC
-	TRBV5-1	-	TRBJ1-5	CASSLEGGQPQHF	TGCGCCAGCAGCTTGGAAGGGGGTCAGCCCCAGCATTTT
TRBD1	TRBV3-1/TRBV3-2	-	TRBJ2-1	CASSQATGPVKTQFF	TGTGCCAGCAGCCAAGCGACAGGGCCCGTTAAGACTCAGTTCTTC
-	TRBV19	few	TRBJ1-5	CASRRHRQIGDQPQHF	TGTGCCAGTAGGAGGCATCGGCAGATCGGAGATCAGCCCCAGCATTTT
-	TRBV6-6	once	TRBJ2-6	CASSSYSGANVLTF	TGTGCCAGCAGTTCCTACTCTGGGGCCAACGTCCTGACTTTC
TRBD1	TRBV3-1/TRBV3-2	-	TRBJ1-2	CASSQGSGDRNYGYTF	TGTGCCAGCAGCCAAGGAAGTGGGGACAGGAACTATGGCTACACCTTC
-	TRBV30	-	TRBJ1-2	CAWSVNSPIGYTF	TGTGCCTGGAGTGTAAACTCCCCAATTGGCTACACCTTC
-	TRBV30	-	TRBJ1-5	CAWSKQGHQPQHF	TGTGCCTGGAGTAAACAGGGTCATCAGCCCCAGCATTTT
TRBD1	TRBV5-8	-	TRBJ1-6	CASSPGQLNSPLHF	TGTGCCAGCAGCCCGGGACAGCTAAATTCACCCCTCCACTTT
-	TRBV14	-	TRBJ2-3	CASSRRDRSISTDTQYF	TGTGCCAGCAGCCGCCGCGACAGGAGTATTAGCACAGATACGCAGTATTTT